The present entry profiles one T cell receptor beta chain with its context. It lacks a known antigen. Per-base qualities were not stored, and no clone one base away is much larger. The High Capacity cDNA Reverse Transcription Kit was used to reverse transcribe all of the isolated RNA, meaning that expressed TCRB transcripts were what got sequenced. Deep immunoSEQ sequencing was applied to naive, central memory and regulatory T cell samples, giving an average of approximately 4 million total reads per sample. Sorted cells were lysed in RLT buffer, and RNA was extracted using DNase-treated RNeasy Micro or Mini kits according to cell number. Each cell subset was processed on its own to prevent cross-contamination, while patient and healthy donor samples were processed together. Using the immunoSEQ multiplex PCR, TCRB sequences were amplified from cDNA into 87-bp fragments spanning the CDR3 region. Sequencing of the amplicons was done on the Illumina HiSeq platform. In the authors' own workflow: Synthetic template baselines were used to correct PCR bias computationally, reads within Hamming distance 2 were collapsed, and singletons that could not be merged were discarded. Reads were aligned against IMGT to assign V, D and J genes, CDR3 length and insertions or deletions at six rearrangement sites. Within each subset, clonotype counts were normalized to the number of sorted cells before true diversity and Gini coefficients were calculated with the tcR R package. The overlap coefficient, calculated on TCRB nucleotide sequences, was used to measure repertoire sharing. As a proxy for the pre-selection repertoire, out-of-frame TCRB sequences from naive cells were analyzed. Drawn from immuneACCESS, this table holds only the in-frame rearrangements with V and J called that TCRdb kept. Clones are partly lost; checked studies trace under half to an unresolved V gene and leave the rest unexplained. The V and J calls and clone size come from that table; D and trimming were worked out from the DNA. In all, the sample holds about 260,000 clones, and about a fifth of those were seen once. In total, the top ten clones hold less than 0.035% of the sample.

This sample is part of a study of beta chain features in type 1 diabetes (dated 2018 in TCRdb). Notes on the research overall: No differences in mean age, gender distribution, total cell number or subset yield were found between patients and healthy donors. A total of some 110 million sorted cells were examined across all samples, and the number of cells per subset was strongly correlated with RNA yield. In the study, recently diagnosed type 1 diabetes patients and matched healthy donors were compared on the TCRB repertoires of their sorted circulating CD4+ T cell subsets. Regulatory and stem cell-like memory subsets were isolated from only 8 patients and roughly 8 healthy donors, whereas naive and central memory subsets came from all 30 or so donors. Findings and caveats that apply to the study as a whole: The naive, central memory and regulatory TCRB repertoires appeared to resemble one another more closely among patients than among healthy donors. Only small numbers of individuals were included in the HLA sub-analyses, which left unresolved whether HLA type had any influence on TCRB rearrangement. Because cDNA rather than genomic DNA was sequenced, highly expressing activated cells could have been over-represented, although no difference in activation and CD3 levels was found between groups. In all four CD4+ subsets, TCRB CDR3 length was moderately but significantly shorter in type 1 diabetes patients. At VDJ recombination sites, patients with type 1 diabetes made fewer insertions and deleted more nucleotides, a pattern implying thymic rearrangement abnormalities. PCR might favor shorter templates, but patient and control samples were amplified and corrected together, so any skew would affect both groups equally.

The CDR3 sequence holds 13 residues, the cysteine and phenylalanine included. The read is trimmed to its CDR3 DNA, 39 bases read in frame from base 1. The junction shows trimming of 7 bases on V and 5 bases on J, plus 14 bases between the germline ends. From a lookup of the germline V gene, CDR1 and CDR2 are ENHRY and SYGVKD. A single peripheral blood draw of about 120 mL on average was collected from each donor into heparinised tubes. A BD FACSAria II was used to sort naive, central memory, regulatory and stem cell-like memory CD4+ T cells with a panel that included CD45RO, CCR7, CD25, CD127, CD95 and CD27. Purity was above 98% for every sorted population. Right away, PBMCs were isolated by Lymphoprep density gradient centrifugation and were stained directly, with no culture step. So that batch effects would be minimized, each experiment stained and sorted samples in pairs, pairing one healthy donor with one patient.

The rearranged segments are TRBV10-3 and TRBJ1-2, and perhaps TRBD1 as D gene, on 6 matching bases. The sequence derives from a woman aged 40 to 55 with type 1 diabetes. Input material: naive CD4+ T cells from blood. Taken with the paper, the label for cell subset or site translates to: true naive CD4+ T cells. In nucleotide form, the sequence is TGTGCCATCAAGGGGGACGTAGGATATGGCTACACCTTC. Its protein reads: CAIKGDVGYGYTF.